Sequencing of this TCR beta chain was carried out in a study of blood T cell repertoires in COVID-19 (dated by TCRdb to about 2020). Looking at the study overall: Samples covering the acute and convalescent phases of COVID-19 were provided by collaborators in the United States, Italy and Spain. Where available, HLA class I and class II types were obtained from metadata supplied by the sample provider rather than from assay-based typing. The repertoires were released in a freely available public database meant as a resource for research on the immune response to SARS-CoV-2. Nearly every sample came with metadata listing a de-identified subject ID, COVID-19 status, age in years and sex. Subjects who had been exposed to COVID-19, were actively infected with it, or had recovered from it provided the deeply sampled blood TCRbeta repertoires that made up the dataset. The prospective study material was composed of cDNA or gDNA derived from T cells, B-cell-depleted T cells, or PBMCs. The samples were drawn from the first 160 participants of the ongoing ImmuneRACE study and from 1,254 subjects provided by 6 global collaborators. What the study reported, not specific to this receptor: How much clinical and demographic metadata was included differed by source and by participant, and the metadata was provided uncurated.

Whole blood was collected in K2EDTA tubes by collaborating institutions according to the institutions' own protocols. For TCRbeta analysis, collaborators shipped samples in one of three forms: frozen whole blood, isolated PBMCs, or DNA extracted from either of those sample types. Remarks on this clone: The antigen it recognizes is unknown. It has no much larger one-base neighbor in the sample; base qualities were not kept.

TCRbeta CDR3 regions were amplified from genomic DNA by means of the immunoSEQ Assay, a bias-controlled multiplex PCR. Under the source paper's analysis protocol: The number of nucleated cells in each sample was estimated from the amplification of reference gene primers within the assay. To quantify the absolute abundance of each unique TCRbeta CDR3 rearrangement, sequence reads were collapsed and filtered. For each sample, productive Simpson clonality was calculated as the square root of Simpson's diversity index over productive rearrangements. TCRdb took over this immuneACCESS table, retaining in-frame rearrangements with V and J assigned. Such tables are incomplete; in checked studies, under half of the missing clones stem from an unresolved V gene, and the remainder is unexplained. From that table come the V and J calls and clone size; the DNA was used to work out D and trimming. For this sample the table gives 250,000 to 350,000 clones, of which around four fifths were detected only once. The ten largest clones add up to around 4% of the sample.

The sequence was obtained from a woman aged 45-60 years with active or convalescent COVID-19. Sequencing was done on a sample of peripheral blood.

In nucleotide form, the sequence is TGTGCCAGCAGTGCTGGGGCACCGAACACCGGGGAGCTGTTTTTT. Translated, this is CASSAGAPNTGELFF. Here the chain combines TRBV6-4 and TRBJ2-2, and perhaps TRBD1 as D gene, on 5 matching bases. CDR1 MRHNA and CDR2 SNTAGT were looked up in the germline V gene. Its CDR3 holds 15 amino acids, cysteine through phenylalanine. The read is trimmed to its CDR3 DNA, 45 bases read in frame from base 1. The V and J ends are trimmed by 4 bases and 0 bases, leaving 9 bases between them.